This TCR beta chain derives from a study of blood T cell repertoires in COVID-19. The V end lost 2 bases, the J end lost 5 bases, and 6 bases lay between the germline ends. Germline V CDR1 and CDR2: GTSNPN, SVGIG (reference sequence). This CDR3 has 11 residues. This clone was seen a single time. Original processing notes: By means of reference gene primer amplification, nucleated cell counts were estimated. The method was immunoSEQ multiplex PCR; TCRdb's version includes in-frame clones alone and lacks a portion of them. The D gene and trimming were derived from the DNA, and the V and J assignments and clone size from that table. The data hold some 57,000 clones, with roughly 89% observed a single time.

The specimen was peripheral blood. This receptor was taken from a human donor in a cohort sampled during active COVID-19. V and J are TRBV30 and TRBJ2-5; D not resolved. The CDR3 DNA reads TGTGCCTGGAGTCCTCGGGAGACCCAGTACTTC. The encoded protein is CAWSPRETQYF.